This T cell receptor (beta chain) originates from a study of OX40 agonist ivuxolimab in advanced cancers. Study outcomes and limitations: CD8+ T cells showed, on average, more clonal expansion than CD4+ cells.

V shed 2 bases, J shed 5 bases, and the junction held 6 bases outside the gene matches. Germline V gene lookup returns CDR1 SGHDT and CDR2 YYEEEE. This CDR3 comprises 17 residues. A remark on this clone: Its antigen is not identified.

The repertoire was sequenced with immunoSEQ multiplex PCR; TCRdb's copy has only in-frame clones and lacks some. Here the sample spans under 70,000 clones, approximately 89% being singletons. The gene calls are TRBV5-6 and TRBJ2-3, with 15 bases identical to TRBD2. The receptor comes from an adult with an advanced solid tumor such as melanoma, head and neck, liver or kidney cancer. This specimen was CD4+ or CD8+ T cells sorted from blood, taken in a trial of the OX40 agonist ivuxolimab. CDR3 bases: TGTGCCAGCAGCTTCTCCGGGACTAGCGGGAGGCGAGATACGCAGTATTTT. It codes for CASSFSGTSGRRDTQYF.